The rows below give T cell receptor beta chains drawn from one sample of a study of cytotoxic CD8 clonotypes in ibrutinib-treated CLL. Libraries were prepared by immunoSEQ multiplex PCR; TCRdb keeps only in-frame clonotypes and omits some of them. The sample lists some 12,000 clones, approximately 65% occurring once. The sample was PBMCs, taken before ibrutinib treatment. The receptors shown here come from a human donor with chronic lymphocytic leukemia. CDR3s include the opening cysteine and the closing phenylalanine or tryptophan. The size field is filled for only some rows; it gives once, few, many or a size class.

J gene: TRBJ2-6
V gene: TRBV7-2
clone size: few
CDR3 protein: CASSPIGAGLSGANVLTF

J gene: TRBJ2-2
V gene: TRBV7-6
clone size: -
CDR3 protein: CASSRATGGTGELFF

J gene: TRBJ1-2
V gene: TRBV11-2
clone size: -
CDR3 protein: CASSLVMTNYGYTF

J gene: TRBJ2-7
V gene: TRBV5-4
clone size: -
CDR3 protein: CASSLGWGALEQYF

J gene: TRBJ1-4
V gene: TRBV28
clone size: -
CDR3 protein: CASSFNIGTAYNEKLFF

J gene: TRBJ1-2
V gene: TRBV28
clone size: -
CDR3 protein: CASTQGNYGYTF

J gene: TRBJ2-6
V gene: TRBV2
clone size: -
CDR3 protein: CASSENTRGLSGANVLTF

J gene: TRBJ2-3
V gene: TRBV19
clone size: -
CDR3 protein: CASSIIGGGTDTQYF

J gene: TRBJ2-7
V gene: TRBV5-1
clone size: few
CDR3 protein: CASSTEGAYEQYF

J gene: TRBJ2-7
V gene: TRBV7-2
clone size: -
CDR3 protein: CASSPRTGDSYEQYF

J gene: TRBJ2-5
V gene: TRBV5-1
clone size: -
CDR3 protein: CASSFRDPEGTQYF

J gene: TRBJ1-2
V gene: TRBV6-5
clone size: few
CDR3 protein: CASSRQGGNDGYTF

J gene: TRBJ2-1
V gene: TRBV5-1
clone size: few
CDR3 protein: CASSPQGGREQFF

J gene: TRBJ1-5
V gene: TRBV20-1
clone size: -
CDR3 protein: CSATGNQPQHF

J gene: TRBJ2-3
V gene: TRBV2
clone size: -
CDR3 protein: CASRGADTQYF

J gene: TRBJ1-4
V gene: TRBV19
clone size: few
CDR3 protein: CASMEGEKLFF

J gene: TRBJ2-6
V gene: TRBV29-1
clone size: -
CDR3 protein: CSVEQGAAGANVLTF

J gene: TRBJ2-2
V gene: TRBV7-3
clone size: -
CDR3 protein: CASSLFSATGELFF

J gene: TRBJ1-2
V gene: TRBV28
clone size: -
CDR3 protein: CASSLPSRGSYGYTF

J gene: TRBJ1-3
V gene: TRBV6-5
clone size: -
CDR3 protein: CASSPGTSTGNTIYF

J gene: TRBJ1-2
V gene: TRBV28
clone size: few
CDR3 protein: CASSPGTVTYGYTF

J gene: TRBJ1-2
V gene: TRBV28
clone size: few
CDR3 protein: CASSSPSTGGAEGYTF

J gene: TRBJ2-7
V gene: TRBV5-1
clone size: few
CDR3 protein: CASSLAGGPSYEQYF

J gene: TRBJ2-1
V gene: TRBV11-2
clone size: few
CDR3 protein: CASSRTGDGSSYNEQFF

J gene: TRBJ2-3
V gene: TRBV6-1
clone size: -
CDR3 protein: CASSPAGGTDTQYF

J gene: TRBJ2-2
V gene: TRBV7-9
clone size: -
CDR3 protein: CASSLAYTGELFF

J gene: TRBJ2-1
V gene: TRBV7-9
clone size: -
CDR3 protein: CASSSGPSGEQFF

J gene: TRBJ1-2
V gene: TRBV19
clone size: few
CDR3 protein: CASLRDWNYGYTF

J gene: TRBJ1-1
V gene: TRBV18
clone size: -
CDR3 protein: CASSQSREAFF

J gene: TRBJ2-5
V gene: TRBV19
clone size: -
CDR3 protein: CASSVGPRETQYF

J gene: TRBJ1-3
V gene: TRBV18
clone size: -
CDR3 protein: CASSLKAGSSGNTIYF

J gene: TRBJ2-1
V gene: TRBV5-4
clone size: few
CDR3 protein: CASSPRQGSNEQFF

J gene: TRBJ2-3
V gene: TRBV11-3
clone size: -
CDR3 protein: CASSLGGATDTQYF

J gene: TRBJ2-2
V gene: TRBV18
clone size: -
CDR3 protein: CASSTGQGAGELFF

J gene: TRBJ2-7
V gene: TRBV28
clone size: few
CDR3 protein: CASSTRQPYEQYF

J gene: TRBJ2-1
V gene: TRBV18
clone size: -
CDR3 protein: CASSAVDEQFF

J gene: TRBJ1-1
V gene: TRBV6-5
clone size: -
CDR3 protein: CASSFRSGTEAFF

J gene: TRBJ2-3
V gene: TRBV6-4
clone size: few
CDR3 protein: CASSDGTSGDTDTQYF

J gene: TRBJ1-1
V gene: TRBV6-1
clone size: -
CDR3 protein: CASSDWLDRPVVRDGAFF

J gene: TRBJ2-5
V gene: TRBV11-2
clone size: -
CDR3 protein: CASSLGGGVQETQYF